Following are 8 T cell receptor beta chains from one sample sequenced in a study of blood T cell repertoires in COVID-19. The protocol was immunoSEQ multiplex PCR, while the TCRdb copy is restricted to in-frame clones and leaves out a portion. Of approximately 150,000 clones listed, approximately 88% were seen once; the top ten hold more than 2%. The sample was peripheral blood. These receptors originate from a man between 65 and 80 years old with active COVID-19.

The chain carries TRBV24-1 and TRBJ2-7; 9 nucleotides match TRBD1. This CDR3 region has 15 residues. Looked up from germline, CDR1 is KGHDR and CDR2 is SFDVKD. The V gene end was trimmed by 4 bases and the J gene end by 3 bases; junction bases not matched to a gene: 6. DNA for the CDR3: TGTGCCACCAGTGAGGGACAGGGTGGACACTACGAGCAGTACTTC. Protein product: CATSEGQGGHYEQYF.

V is TRBV7-2 and J is TRBJ1-3, with TRBD1 as a possible D gene (5 bases). The germline V and J ends were trimmed by 5 bases and 0 bases, with 11 bases remaining between them. The CDR3 extends over 15 amino acids. Looked up from germline, CDR1 is SGHTA and CDR2 is FQGNSA. CDR3 sequence (DNA): TGTGCCAGCAGCCCCCGACAGCGCTCTGGAAACACCATATATTTT. This codes for CASSPRQRSGNTIYF.

The chain uses TRBV7-9 and TRBJ2-3, with 7 bases lining up with TRBD2. CDR1 and CDR2 from the germline V gene are SEHNR and FQNEAQ (reference sequence). CDR3 length: 16 residues. V dropped 6 bases and J dropped 0; count of bases not matched to a gene: 9. The CDR3 sequence is CASSSGGGGSTDTQYF. Written as DNA, the CDR3 is TGTGCCAGCAGTTCAGGTGGCGGGGGAAGCACAGATACGCAGTATTTT. The full variable domain, with the rest looked up from reference TRBV7-9 and TRBJ2-3, is DTGVSQNPRHKITKRGQNVTFRCDPISEHNRLYWYRQTLGQGPEFLTYFQNEAQLEKSRLLSDRFSAERPKGSFSTLEIQRTEQGDSAMYLCASSSGGGGSTDTQYFGPGTRLTVL.

The rearrangement uses TRBV5-4 and TRBJ2-6; the D gene is possibly TRBD2 (7 bases). Between the trimmed V and J ends, which lost 6 bases and 2 bases, there was a span of 21 bases. The CDR3 is 18 residues long. CDR1 and CDR2 from the germline V gene are SGHNT and YYREEE (reference sequence). The CDR3 here is CASTIGGASGPGANVLTF. CDR3 in DNA: TGTGCCAGCACCATAGGGGGGGCCTCGGGACCTGGGGCCAACGTCCTGACTTTC.

V and J are TRBV4-1 and TRBJ2-6, with D possibly matching TRBD1 (5 bases). Per the germline V gene, CDR1 is MGHRA and CDR2 is YSYEKL. This CDR3 spans 15 amino acids. With 4 bases removed from V and 2 bases from J, the gap between germline ends came to 9 bases. The CDR3 protein is CASSPDRTGANVLTF. CDR3 sequence (DNA): TGCGCCAGCAGCCCTGACAGAACTGGGGCCAACGTCCTGACTTTC.

V is TRBV18 and J is TRBJ2-1; 11 bases fit TRBD2. The CDR3 contains 16 residues. Per the germline V gene, CDR1 is KGHSH and CDR2 is LQKENI. V shed 5 bases and J 7 bases; nucleotides not matched to a gene: 10. The CDR3 loop is CASSGGTSGTQNEQFF. CDR3 nucleotide sequence: TGTGCCAGCTCAGGGGGGACTAGCGGAACCCAGAATGAGCAGTTCTTC.

This sequence joins TRBV27 and TRBJ2-3; 7 nucleotides agree with TRBD2. Germline V gene sequence: CDR1 MNHEY, CDR2 SMNVEV (reference sequence). With V trimmed by 2 bases and J by 6 bases, 5 bases remained unmatched. The CDR3 runs to 14 residues. The CDR3, as DNA: TGTGCCAGCAGTTTAAGACTAGCAGGGGATACGCAGTATTTT. Residues: CASSLRLAGDTQYF.

This sequence joins TRBV5-1 and TRBJ1-5; weak D call: TRBD1 (5 bases). This CDR3 has 15 amino acids. V was cut by 0 bases and J by 5 bases, with 12 bases left in between. Germline V gene sequence: CDR1 SGHRS, CDR2 YFSETQ. CDR3 nucleotide sequence: TGCGCCAGCAGCTTGGAGGCAGGGTGGGATCAGCCCCAGCATTTT. Translating it yields CASSLEAGWDQPQHF.